These 23 T cell receptor beta chains were sequenced from one sample in a study of T cell responses to AZD1222 COVID-19 vaccine. TCRdb's copy holds only in-frame clones and misses some; the assay was immunoSEQ multiplex PCR. The sample holds roughly 120,000 clones, around 90% seen once. The material was peripheral blood, obtained on day 0 of MenACWY control vaccination. These TCRs come from an adult in good health.

The chain's CDR3 is CASSPVLVAGANPNLPSSYEQYF. The DNA of the CDR3 is TGTGCCAGCAGCCCCGTCTTGGTAGCAGGGGCGAACCCTAATCTGCCCAGCTCCTACGAGCAGTACTTC. This chain connects TRBV4-2 to TRBJ2-7; D perhaps matches TRBD1 (6 bases). This CDR3 is 23 amino acids long. Trimming cost V 4 bases and J 0 bases, with 37 bases left between them. Germline V CDR1 and CDR2: LGHNA, YNFKEQ.

The chain combines TRBV6-5 with TRBJ2-3, with D perhaps matching TRBD2 (5 bases). V was cut by 6 bases and J by 2 bases, with 12 bases left in between. Germline CDR1 and CDR2: MNHEY and SVGAGI. CDR3 length equals 14 residues. The CDR3 spells CASRGLIFTDTQYF. For the CDR3, the DNA is TGTGCCAGCAGAGGACTGATCTTCACAGATACGCAGTATTTT.

The chain employs TRBV30 and TRBJ1-1; D may be TRBD1 (5 bases). Trimming removed 0 bases from V and 10 bases from J, with 9 bases in between. Germline assignment: CDR1 GTSNPN and CDR2 SVGIG (reference sequence). This CDR3 has 11 amino acids. In DNA form, the CDR3 reads TGTGCCTGGAGTGTAGCGGGGGGAGCTTTCTTT. As protein: CAWSVAGGAFF.

CDR3: CATSPGGGLMKKLFF. The CDR3 DNA sequence: TGTGCCACCAGCCCCGGGGGGGGTTTAATGAAGAAACTGTTTTTT. This chain joins TRBV15 and TRBJ1-4; D possibly corresponds to TRBD1 (5 bases). Trimming stripped 5 bases from V and 11 bases from J, with 21 bases between. Germline V lookup: CDR1 LNHNV, CDR2 YYDKDF (reference sequence). This CDR3 spans 15 amino acids.

V gene TRBV4-2 combines with J gene TRBJ1-6, with D possibly matching TRBD1 (6 bases). Germline CDR1 and CDR2: LGHNA and YNFKEQ. The CDR3 sequence is 18 residues long. V lost 1 base to trimming and J lost 7 bases, with 20 bases between them. The CDR3 sequence: CASSQVSFETGSNSPLHF. CDR3 bases: TGTGCCAGCAGCCAAGTCTCCTTTGAGACAGGTAGCAATTCACCCCTCCACTTT.

The J gene is TRBJ1-1, the V gene TRBV29-1; 8 bases are shared with TRBD1. From germline, CDR1 is SQVTM and CDR2 ANQGSEA. V lost 4 bases to trimming and J lost 5 bases; unmatched junction nucleotides: 9. This CDR3 comprises 14 residues. The CDR3 is CSVAGTGLGTEAFF. CDR3 bases: TGCAGCGTTGCCGGGACAGGATTGGGGACTGAAGCTTTCTTT.

The gene calls are TRBV9 and TRBJ2-7, with D possibly being TRBD1 or TRBD2 (7 bases each). V was trimmed by 4 bases and J by 5 bases, leaving 19 bases between them. CDR1 SGDLS and CDR2 YYNGEE come from the germline V gene. The CDR3 contains 15 residues. The CDR3 coding sequence is TGTGCCAGCAGCTCAACAGGGGACTACGTCCACGAGCAGTACTTC. Protein: CASSSTGDYVHEQYF. Complete variable domain (other parts from reference TRBV9 and TRBJ2-7): DSGVTQTPKHLITATGQRVTLRCSPRSGDLSVYWYQQSLDQGLQFLIQYYNGEERAKGNILERFSAQQFPDLHSELNLSSLELGDSALYFCASSSTGDYVHEQYFGPGTRLTVT.

The chain employs TRBV7-9 and TRBJ2-7; D is unclear. This CDR3 comprises 11 residues. The V gene lost 1 base and the J gene lost 9 bases, with 7 bases spanning the gap. CDR1 is SEHNR and CDR2 is FQNEAQ in the germline V gene (reference sequence). The DNA of the CDR3 is TGTGCCAGCAGCTTAGGTGACGGGCAGTACTTC. Amino acids: CASSLGDGQYF.

This chain links TRBV12-3 or TRBV12-4 with TRBJ1-1; 9 bases are shared with TRBD1. This CDR3 region has 12 residues. V trimming: 2 bases; J trimming: 10 bases; junction bases outside the gene matches: 2. The DNA of the CDR3 is TGTGCCAGCAGTTTACGACAGGGGGGAGCTTTCTTT. This translates into CASSLRQGGAFF.

The V gene is TRBV4-2, the J gene TRBJ1-1; a possible D gene is TRBD1 (5 bases). The V and J ends lost 3 bases and 0 bases respectively, with 11 bases between them. Germline V gene sequence: CDR1 LGHNA, CDR2 YNFKEQ. The CDR3 is 15 amino acids. The CDR3 bases are TGTGCCAGCAGCCAGGGGGGACTGTTGAACACTGAAGCTTTCTTT. It is translated as CASSQGGLLNTEAFF.

The V call is TRBV28, the J call TRBJ2-1; 9 positions agree with TRBD2. The V and J ends lost 1 base and 2 bases, in that order; junction bases with no gene match: 3. This CDR3 region has 16 residues. CDR1 is MDHEN, CDR2 SYDVKM, per germline. CDR3 nucleotide sequence: TGTGCCAGCAGTTTATCCTCTAGCGGGGCCTACAATGAGCAGTTCTTC. This encodes CASSLSSSGAYNEQFF.

V usage is TRBV10-3 and J usage is TRBJ2-7, with D perhaps TRBD1 (5 bases). CDR1 is ENHRY, CDR2 SYGVKD, per germline. The CDR3 spans 12 residues. V was pared by 6 bases and J by 3 bases, with 9 bases between. The CDR3 spells CAIRSDSYEQYF. DNA of the CDR3: TGTGCCATCAGATCAGACAGCTACGAGCAGTACTTC.

The chain combines TRBV24-1 with TRBJ1-1, with 7 bases matching TRBD1. The CDR3 is 14 residues long. V was pared by 9 bases and J by 0 bases, with 6 bases of the junction left unmatched. The germline CDR1 and CDR2 sequences are KGHDR and SFDVKD. This CDR3 is CATSAGGMNTEAFF. CDR3 bases: TGTGCCACCTCTGCAGGGGGAATGAACACTGAAGCTTTCTTT.

As concerns this clone: A read error may produce the germline difference seen at one junction end. The chain recombines TRBV18 with TRBJ2-1; 11 bases match TRBD2. Looked up from germline, CDR1 is KGHSH and CDR2 is LQKENI. The CDR3 extends over 16 amino acids. The CDR3 region has the DNA TGTGCCAGTTCACAGGAACCTAGCGGGGGGTTCTCTGAGCAGTTCTTC. Translating it yields CASSQEPSGGFSEQFF.

This rearrangement joins TRBV10-1 to TRBJ2-6; tentative D call: TRBD1 (6 bases). Per the germline V gene, CDR1 is WNHNN and CDR2 is SYGVQD (reference sequence). The CDR3 sequence is 19 residues long. Trimming stripped 7 bases from V and 6 bases from J, with 28 bases between. Here the CDR3 DNA reads TGCGCCAGCATATCCCCGACAGGCCGTTTTGGGGAGTCGGCCAACGTCCTGACTTTC. Protein sequence: CASISPTGRFGESANVLTF.

V and J are TRBV19 and TRBJ2-7, with D perhaps matching TRBD1 (6 bases). CDR3 size: 15 residues. Germline V gives CDR1 LNHDA, CDR2 SQIVND (reference sequence). The V end lost 7 bases, the J end lost 3 bases, and 19 bases lay between the germline ends. CDR3 region: CASNKASGTRYEQYF. CDR3 nucleotide sequence: TGTGCCAGTAATAAAGCCTCGGGGACACGCTACGAGCAGTACTTC.

This chain links TRBV12-3 or TRBV12-4 with TRBJ2-7; the match to TRBD1 covers 7 bases. The trim removed 4 bases at V and 3 bases at J, leaving 3 bases unmatched. The CDR3 is made up of 13 amino acids. CDR3: CASSSGQVYEQYF. In DNA form, the CDR3 reads TGTGCCAGCAGTTCCGGACAGGTCTACGAGCAGTACTTC.

The chain is built from TRBV28 and TRBJ1-5; D possibly corresponds to TRBD1 (5 bases). Trimming took 5 bases from V and 5 from J, leaving 16 bases between them. The CDR3 has 15 amino acids. CDR1 and CDR2 from the germline V gene are MDHEN and SYDVKM. As DNA, the CDR3 is TGTGCCAGCAGTGCCAGGTGGGACGTTCATCAGCCCCAGCATTTT. Translation: CASSARWDVHQPQHF.

This clone appeared a few times. The rearrangement joins TRBV24-1 to TRBJ1-1; tentative D call: TRBD1 (6 bases). V was clipped by 12 bases and J by 1 base, with 11 bases between them. Germline CDR1 and CDR2: KGHDR and SFDVKD. There are 12 residues in the CDR3. The CDR3 nucleotides are TGTGCCGTAGGGGGGCAGAACACTGAAGCTTTCTTT. Protein sequence: CAVGGQNTEAFF.

V and J are TRBV11-2 and TRBJ1-3; D unclear. V was shortened by 5 bases and J by 13 bases, with 12 bases between the two germline ends. Germline V lookup: CDR1 SGHAT, CDR2 FQNNGV. This CDR3 is built from 11 residues. The chain's CDR3 is CASSGLGAIYF. In DNA form, the CDR3 reads TGTGCCAGCAGCGGGTTAGGCGCGATATATTTT.

V usage is TRBV24-1 and J usage is TRBJ1-1; D gene unclear. CDR1 KGHDR and CDR2 SFDVKD come from the germline V gene. The CDR3 has 13 residues. V lost 8 bases to trimming and J lost 5 bases, with 14 bases between them. The CDR3 nucleotides are TGTGCCACCACAGCTACCTTGGGAACTGAAGCTTTCTTT. Amino acid sequence: CATTATLGTEAFF.

This clone was found a few times. The chain joins TRBV28 to TRBJ1-1; D gene uncertain. Germline assignment: CDR1 MDHEN and CDR2 SYDVKM. The V and J ends lost 1 base and 6 bases respectively, with 9 bases between them. The CDR3 consists of 13 residues. The CDR3 DNA reads as TGTGCCAGCAGTTTATTTGATCGCTCTGAAGCTTTCTTT. This codes for CASSLFDRSEAFF.

This chain links TRBV29-1 with TRBJ2-1; 9 nucleotides match TRBD2. The CDR3 covers 15 residues. Germline-derived CDR1 and CDR2 are SQVTM and ANQGSEA. The V segment lost 5 bases and the J segment 0 bases; nucleotides outside the gene matches: 5. CDR3 region: CSVFPAGGSYNEQFF. The CDR3 nucleotides are TGCAGCGTTTTTCCAGCGGGGGGCTCCTACAATGAGCAGTTCTTC.